The rows below give T cell receptor beta chains drawn from one sample of a study of cytomegalovirus exposure and HLA in healthy donors. Generated by immunoSEQ multiplex PCR, the TCRdb table keeps only in-frame clones and is missing some. The sample includes about 81,000 clones, 85% to 90% of them seen just once. Sequencing used PBMCs. The source is a man younger than 35 in good health and CMV-seronegative. Each CDR3 is given with its conserved first and last residue. A D gene is named only where the DNA matches it firmly. Some rows mark clone size as missing; the rest say once, few, many or name a class of expanded clone.

V gene	J gene	CDR3 length	D gene	clone size	CDR3 DNA	CDR3 protein
TRBV6-4	TRBJ2-2	16	TRBD1	once	TGTGCCAGCAGTAAGCAACAGGGGGCGCGCACCGGGGAGCTGTTTTTT	CASSKQQGARTGELFF
TRBV27	TRBJ2-1	16	TRBD2	-	TGTGCCAGCAGTCCCCCGGGACTAGCGGGAGGGCGGGGGGGGTTCTTC	CASSPPGLAGGRGGFF
TRBV2	TRBJ1-5	17	TRBD1	-	TGTGCCAGCAGTGAAATAAGAGGCAGGGGGAGCAATCAGCCCCAGCATTTT	CASSEIRGRGSNQPQHF
TRBV20-1	TRBJ1-2	11	-	-	TGCAGTGCTGAGTCGGTTCGAGGCTACACCTTC	CSAESVRGYTF
TRBV7-2	TRBJ1-5	15	-	once	TGTGCCAGCAGCTTAGTCGGGGGGGGAACCCGGCCCCAGCATTTT	CASSLVGGGTRPQHF
TRBV5-8	TRBJ2-1	15	TRBD2	-	TGTGCCAGCAGCCTAGGACTAGCGGAAAATAATGAGCAGTTCTTC	CASSLGLAENNEQFF
TRBV7-3	TRBJ2-2	14	-	-	TGTGCCAGCAGCTTAGGAGGGAACACCGGGGAGCTGTTTTTT	CASSLGGNTGELFF
TRBV19	TRBJ2-1	16	TRBD2	-	TGTGCCAGTTGCCAGACTAGCGGGAGAGGGGGCAATGAGCAGTTCTTC	CASCQTSGRGGNEQFF
TRBV19	TRBJ1-1	14	-	-	TGTGCCAGTAGTATAGATACAGTGAACACTGAAGCTTTCTTT	CASSIDTVNTEAFF
TRBV4-1	TRBJ2-5	15	TRBD2	once	TGCGCCAGCAGCGTCCCCGGGACTACCCAAGAGACCCAGTACTTC	CASSVPGTTQETQYF
TRBV10-1	TRBJ1-1	18	-	-	TGCGCCAGCACGTTGGCAGGGTATAGATTGTTGGGAAACACTGAAGCTTTCTTT	CASTLAGYRLLGNTEAFF
TRBV5-4	TRBJ2-1	15	TRBD1	once	TGTGCCAGCAGCTCCCGACAGGGGGCTAGAAATGAGCAGTTCTTC	CASSSRQGARNEQFF
TRBV5-4	TRBJ1-1	16	-	-	TGTGCCAGCAGCTTGGGGGGGCGACTTTCGGGCACTGAAGCTTTCTTT	CASSLGGRLSGTEAFF
TRBV13	TRBJ2-2	16	TRBD1	-	TGTGCCAGCAGCTTAGGTGGGACAGGAGGGACCGGGGAGCTGTTTTTT	CASSLGGTGGTGELFF
TRBV27	TRBJ1-6	16	-	-	TGTGCCAGCAGTTTTATGGCCAGGGCTTATAATTCACCCCTCCACTTT	CASSFMARAYNSPLHF
TRBV7-9	TRBJ2-7	15	-	-	TGTTCCAGCAGCCCCGGGGGAGGAGGGTCTTACGAGCAGTACTTC	CSSSPGGGGSYEQYF
TRBV2	TRBJ1-2	11	-	-	TGTGCCAGCATGGAGTCGGGTGGCTACACCTTC	CASMESGGYTF
TRBV5-1	TRBJ1-1	15	-	-	TGCGCCAGCAGCTTGGCCCGGGGAGGAAACACTGAAGCTTTCTTT	CASSLARGGNTEAFF
TRBV28	TRBJ2-5	18	TRBD2	-	TGTGCCAGCAGTTTTAAAGGGGGAGGACTAGCGGGGCAAGAGACCCAGTACTTC	CASSFKGGGLAGQETQYF
TRBV28	TRBJ1-3	15	TRBD1	-	TGTGCCAGCAAGACAGGGATATTCTCTGGAAACACCATATATTTT	CASKTGIFSGNTIYF
TRBV13	TRBJ1-2	13	-	-	TGTGCCAGCAGTGCCAGGGCCTTCTATGGCTACACCTTC	CASSARAFYGYTF
TRBV9	TRBJ2-7	14	TRBD2	-	TGTGCCAGCAGCGTGGCTAGCGGTGGGTACGAGCAGTACTTC	CASSVASGGYEQYF
TRBV20-1	TRBJ1-2	11	-	few	TGCAGTGCTAGAGTTCCCCTTGGCTACACCTTC	CSARVPLGYTF
TRBV28	TRBJ2-2	15	TRBD2	-	TGTGCCAGCAGCCTCGGGGGGGCAGGCACCGGGGAGCTGTTTTTT	CASSLGGAGTGELFF
TRBV7-6	TRBJ2-1	15	-	-	TGTGCCAGCAGCTTAGTGGGGGGGGCATACAATGAGCAGTTCTTC	CASSLVGGAYNEQFF
TRBV6-1	TRBJ1-5	15	-	-	TGTGCCAGCAGTGAAGGACAGGTGTCGAATCAGCCCCAGCATTTT	CASSEGQVSNQPQHF
TRBV5-1	TRBJ2-6	16	-	-	TGCGCCAGCAGCTCGCAACTTTACTCTGGGGCCAACGTCCTGACTTTC	CASSSQLYSGANVLTF
TRBV9	TRBJ2-1	15	TRBD2	few	TGTGCCAGCAGCCAAGGGGGACTAGTATCCGATGAGCAGTTCTTC	CASSQGGLVSDEQFF
TRBV6-4	TRBJ2-7	12	-	-	TGTGCCAGCAGGGAGGCGCCCTACGAGCAGTACTTC	CASREAPYEQYF
TRBV27	TRBJ2-3	15	TRBD1	once	TGTGCCAGCAGCCTGGGACAGCACACCACAGATACGCAGTATTTT	CASSLGQHTTDTQYF
TRBV7-6	TRBJ2-5	14	TRBD1	-	TGTGCCAGCAGCCTTGGGACAGTCGAGCGGTCCCAGTACTTC	CASSLGTVERSQYF
TRBV28	TRBJ1-2	14	TRBD1	-	TGTGCCAGCAGGGGACAGGGAAACCTTTGGGGCTACACCTTC	CASRGQGNLWGYTF
TRBV7-9	TRBJ2-7	12	-	-	TGTGCCAGCAGCCCTCCGGCCTACGAGCAGTACTTC	CASSPPAYEQYF
TRBV18	TRBJ1-2	13	-	-	TGTGCCAGCTCGCCTAGCCCGAGTTGGGGCTACACCTTC	CASSPSPSWGYTF
TRBV7-2	TRBJ2-5	14	-	-	TGTGCCAGCAGCCGCGGGGTAGTTAGGGAGACCCAGTACTTC	CASSRGVVRETQYF
TRBV1	TRBJ2-7	18	-	once	TGCACCAGCAGCCAAGAGGGCTTGGGGGGGAACCGAAGCTACGAGCAGTACTTC	CTSSQEGLGGNRSYEQYF
TRBV25-1	TRBJ2-1	14	-	-	TGTGCCAGCAGTGCCGAGGGAGTCCGAATCGGGCAGTTCTTC	CASSAEGVRIGQFF
TRBV18	TRBJ2-3	14	TRBD2	-	TGTGCCAGCTCACCGGGGCGGGGGACAGATACGCAGTATTTT	CASSPGRGTDTQYF
TRBV28	TRBJ2-4	16	-	-	TGTGCCAGCAGTTTGTATGAAGGGGCACCACAAAACATTCAGTACTTC	CASSLYEGAPQNIQYF
TRBV6-5	TRBJ1-1	15	-	once	TGTGCCAGCAGGCAGACCTGGACATTGAACACTGAAGCTTTCTTT	CASRQTWTLNTEAFF
TRBV15	TRBJ1-4	16	-	-	TGTGCCACCAGCAGAGCCCCCGGACAGTTTAATGAAAAACTGTTTTTT	CATSRAPGQFNEKLFF